This T cell receptor (beta chain) was identified in a study of CD8+ T cells in alopecia areata. Study context: Patients received oral tofacitinib, 5 to 10 mg twice daily, for moderate-to-severe alopecia areata.

Reverse transcribed after extraction, RNA yielded cDNA as the sequencing template. The data were produced by immunoSEQ multiplex PCR, yet TCRdb's version contains in-frame clones alone and is incomplete. The profile shows 150,000 or so clones, roughly 50% of them singletons. Whole-study results and caveats: TCR sharing across patients was less clear than in mice, possibly HLA-related.

This clone was observed a few times. Antigen: not known. The CDR3 has 13 amino acids. The V end was cut by 3 bases, the J end by 4 bases, with 7 bases between. Germline lookup yields CDR1 SGHTA and CDR2 FQGTGA. The sequence was obtained from a human donor with alopecia areata. Sequences were obtained from CD4+ T cells sorted from blood. V is TRBV7-3 and J is TRBJ2-1, with D hard to call. The CDR3 nucleotides are TGTGCCAGCAGCTTCAACCCTTACAATGAGCAGTTCTTC. This gives the protein CASSFNPYNEQFF.